This T cell receptor (beta chain) appears in the sequencing data of a study of T cell repertoires in cytomegalovirus infection. Whole-study context: Peptides in the study included HLA-C-restricted and HLA-B-restricted CMV epitopes. Public TCR beta signature analysis indicated the presence of both CMV infection and matching HLA type.

In the case of this clonotype: Its matching antigen is unknown.

The V gene's germline CDR1 is MNHEY and CDR2 SMNVEV (reference sequence). V was cut by 7 bases and J by 5 bases, with 18 bases left in between. CDR3 length equals 14 residues. Using its own MiXCR run on the reads, TCRdb lists one record per CDR3 protein. This table holds some 800,000 distinct CDR3 sequences, less than 35% found once. Sequenced here: cultured CD8+ T cells from PBMCs, sampled from culture after CMV antigen stimulation. The clonotype originates from a human donor in good health (CMV status not recorded). Some clones in this sample may be carry-over from other donors' samples. The chain is built from TRBV27 and TRBJ2-7; D may be TRBD1 or TRBD2 (5 bases each). The CDR3 is CASTTRRGVHEQYF. The CDR3 coding sequence is TGTGCCAGCACCACGAGGAGAGGGGTCCACGAGCAGTACTTC.